This T cell receptor (beta chain) stems from a study of T cell responses to AZD1222 COVID-19 vaccine. This clone appeared a single time. Method: immunoSEQ multiplex PCR; TCRdb's copy keeps in-frame clones and lacks some. The sample consists of 150,000 or so clones, roughly nine tenths of them appearing once. The CDR3 spans 15 residues. Per the germline V gene, CDR1 is SGHRS and CDR2 is YFSETQ. V gave up 1 base and J gave up 6 bases, with 13 bases separating them. This chain links TRBV5-1 with TRBJ2-2; no reliable D call. The sequenced sample was peripheral blood, obtained on day 0 of AZD1222 vaccination. The clonotype originates from an adult in good health. The CDR3 sequence: CASSLYGYWAGELFF. CDR3 in DNA: TGCGCCAGCAGCTTGTACGGGTATTGGGCCGGGGAGCTGTTTTTT.